This passage covers 32 T cell receptor beta chains from one sample sequenced in a study of cytomegalovirus exposure and HLA in healthy donors. Primers for the PCR totalled 60 Vbeta and 13 Jbeta. The protocol was immunoSEQ multiplex PCR, while the TCRdb copy is restricted to in-frame clones and leaves out a portion. The table lists some 170,000 clones, roughly 71% of them singletons. The specimen was PBMCs. Every receptor here comes from a woman in her forties or fifties in good health and CMV-seropositive.

The genes are TRBV5-6 and TRBJ1-5; D is undetermined. V lost 0 bases and J 1 base, leaving 8 bases between the germline ends. This CDR3 is built from 15 residues. Germline V gene lookup returns CDR1 SGHDT and CDR2 YYEEEE. The CDR3 here is CASSLAVSSNQPQHF. For the CDR3, the DNA is TGTGCCAGCAGCTTGGCGGTCTCCAGCAATCAGCCCCAGCATTTT.

The genes are TRBV7-9 and TRBJ1-1; D is ambiguous. V lost 2 bases, J lost 2 bases, and 3 bases lay in between. CDR3 size: 12 residues. The germline V gene has CDR1 SEHNR and CDR2 FQNEAQ (reference sequence). The CDR3 DNA follows: TGTGCCAGCAGCTTACTCAACACTGAAGCTTTCTTT. Protein: CASSLLNTEAFF.

This chain joins TRBV30 and TRBJ1-2, with TRBD1 matching over 8 bases. V lost 4 bases to trimming and J lost 5 bases; unmatched junction nucleotides: 9. CDR3 length: 14 residues. Germline V gene sequence: CDR1 GTSNPN, CDR2 SVGIG (reference sequence). Here the CDR3 reads CAWNPGQGVYGYTF. The CDR3 DNA sequence: TGTGCCTGGAATCCCGGACAGGGTGTTTATGGCTACACCTTC.

The CDR3 coding sequence is TGTGCCAGCAGCCTCACACATGGAGGCAATCAGCCCCAGCATTTT. Translated: CASSLTHGGNQPQHF. The chain links TRBV11-2 to TRBJ1-5; D is uncertain. Germline V CDR1 and CDR2: SGHAT, FQNNGV. The CDR3 runs 15 residues. V lost 5 bases to trimming and J lost 2 bases, with 13 bases between them.

This clone was observed a single time. The chain's CDR3 is CASSPRGRQGDGYTF. CDR3 bases: TGTGCCAGCTCACCACGTGGACGGCAGGGGGATGGCTACACCTTC. The rearrangement uses TRBV18 and TRBJ1-2; 7 bases fit TRBD1. This CDR3 has 15 amino acids. The germline V gene encodes CDR1 KGHSH and CDR2 LQKENI. Trimming took 1 base from V and 6 from J; bases not matched to a gene: 8.

V gene TRBV7-8 combines with J gene TRBJ1-1; D remains ambiguous. This CDR3 region has 13 residues. Germline V lookup: CDR1 SGHVS, CDR2 FQNEAQ. The V and J ends lost 1 base and 11 bases respectively, with 14 bases between them. CDR3 sequence: CASSLGRAGFAFF. In DNA, the CDR3 is TGTGCCAGCAGCTTAGGGAGGGCGGGGTTTGCTTTCTTT.

V and J are TRBV7-3 and TRBJ1-2; 7 nucleotides line up with TRBD1. Germline assignment: CDR1 SGHTA and CDR2 FQGTGA. The CDR3 contains 16 residues. V trimming: 5 bases; J trimming: 4 bases; junction bases outside the gene matches: 13. The chain's CDR3 is CASSPEGAGFGYGYTF. CDR3 DNA sequence: TGTGCCAGCAGCCCAGAGGGGGCAGGGTTCGGCTATGGCTACACCTTC.

The chain recombines TRBV29-1 with TRBJ2-2; D is possibly TRBD1 (6 bases). Trimming took off 2 bases at V and 5 bases at J, with 15 bases between the two ends. Germline CDR1 and CDR2: SQVTM and ANQGSEA. The CDR3 is 15 amino acids. CDR3 sequence reads: CSVEIGTGQTGELFF. CDR3 DNA sequence: TGCAGCGTTGAAATTGGTACAGGGCAGACCGGGGAGCTGTTTTTT.

Worth noting for this clone: Distinct nucleotide sequences in the sample also encode this CDR3. The chain is built from TRBV2 and TRBJ1-1, with no clear D. The CDR3 is 11 residues long. Trimming left V 7 bases short and J 0 bases short, with 3 bases between. Germline V gives CDR1 SNHLY, CDR2 FYNNEI. The CDR3 DNA follows: TGTGCCAGCATCTTGAACACTGAAGCTTTCTTT. Its translation: CASILNTEAFF.

V gene TRBV5-5 combines with J gene TRBJ2-4; 7 nucleotides align to TRBD2. CDR3 size: 16 residues. The V gene's germline CDR1 is SGHKS and CDR2 YYEKEE (reference sequence). The V segment lost 0 bases and the J segment 6 bases; nucleotides outside the gene matches: 9. In DNA, the CDR3 is TGTGCCAGCAGCTTGGTCGAGGGGAGGGTTGGAAACATTCAGTACTTC. Translated: CASSLVEGRVGNIQYF.

This clone has only a few counts. The chain recombines TRBV6-5 with TRBJ1-3; TRBD1 matches at 8 bases. The CDR3 runs to 13 residues. The ends lost 6 bases at V and 2 bases at J; junction bases unmatched: 0. Germline CDR1 reads MNHEY; CDR2 reads SVGAGI. The CDR3 region is CASRTGAGNTIYF. The CDR3 coding sequence is TGTGCCAGCAGGACAGGGGCTGGAAACACCATATATTTT.

V is TRBV18 and J is TRBJ2-1; possibly TRBD2 for D (6 bases). In germline, CDR1 is KGHSH, CDR2 LQKENI. The V end lost 3 bases, the J end lost 4 bases, and 19 bases lay between the germline ends. The CDR3 spans 17 residues. DNA for the CDR3: TGTGCCAGCTCACCTGGTAGTCTAACGCGGGGATACAATGAGCAGTTCTTC. Its translation: CASSPGSLTRGYNEQFF.

This clone occurred a few times. The chain carries TRBV19 and TRBJ1-1; 8 bases are a match to TRBD1. V shed 6 bases, J shed 2 bases, and the junction held 8 bases outside the gene matches. CDR3 length: 15 residues. CDR1 and CDR2 from the germline V gene are LNHDA and SQIVND (reference sequence). DNA for the CDR3: TGTGCCAGTAGAAATACAGGGGGTTCCAACACTGAAGCTTTCTTT. Translation gives CASRNTGGSNTEAFF.

The rearrangement uses TRBV19 and TRBJ1-1; D remains unclear. The V and J ends lost 4 bases and 1 base respectively, with 16 bases between them. This CDR3 region has 16 residues. Germline V gene lookup returns CDR1 LNHDA and CDR2 SQIVND (reference sequence). CDR3 sequence: CASSSLGGRWNTEAFF. CDR3 sequence (DNA): TGTGCCAGTAGTAGTTTAGGAGGTCGGTGGAACACTGAAGCTTTCTTT.

DNA of the CDR3: TGTGCCAGTACTATGACAGGGGGGAGCCAAGAGACCCAGTACTTC. Encoded protein: CASTMTGGSQETQYF. This rearrangement joins TRBV19 to TRBJ2-5; TRBD1 matches 9 bases. The CDR3 is made up of 15 amino acids. The germline gives CDR1 LNHDA, CDR2 SQIVND (reference sequence). The junction had 7 bases not matched to a gene; V was cut back by 7 bases and J by 1 base.

V is TRBV10-1 and J is TRBJ2-1; 9 bases are a match to TRBD1. This CDR3 is built from 13 residues. Trimming cost V 6 bases and J 5 bases; bases outside gene matches: 2. Germline lookup yields CDR1 WNHNN and CDR2 SYGVQD (reference sequence). CDR3 coding DNA: TGCGCCAGCAGCCGGGACAGGGACAATGAGCAGTTCTTC. Protein: CASSRDRDNEQFF.

Of note for this clone: This sample also contains other DNA sequences that code for the same CDR3. The chain has TRBV27 and TRBJ1-2; 7 bases are a match to TRBD1. This CDR3 has 13 amino acids. The trim removed 6 bases at V and 3 bases at J, leaving 4 bases unmatched. Germline values: CDR1 MNHEY, CDR2 SMNVEV (reference sequence). For the CDR3, the DNA is TGTGCCAGCAGAGGAACAGGGGACTATGGCTACACCTTC. Residues: CASRGTGDYGYTF.

This clone has only one observation. V and J are TRBV4-2 and TRBJ1-2; 7 bases align to TRBD1. Germline V gene lookup returns CDR1 LGHNA and CDR2 YNFKEQ. The CDR3 is 15 amino acids. J lost 2 bases, V lost 0 bases, and 3 bases had no gene match. The CDR3 sequence: CASSQDKQGNYGYTF. Written as DNA, the CDR3 is TGTGCCAGCAGCCAAGATAAACAGGGGAACTATGGCTACACCTTC.

V usage is TRBV7-8 and J usage is TRBJ2-1; tentatively, D is TRBD2 (6 bases). The CDR3 is made up of 15 amino acids. Germline CDR1 SGHVS, CDR2 FQNEAQ. The germline V and J ends were trimmed by 1 base and 5 bases, with 12 bases remaining between them. The chain's CDR3 is CASSLVSGSNNEQFF. DNA of the CDR3: TGTGCCAGCAGCTTAGTCTCCGGGAGCAACAATGAGCAGTTCTTC.

V usage is TRBV5-1 and J usage is TRBJ1-2, with TRBD1 matching over 12 bases. This CDR3 is built from 15 residues. Per the germline V gene, CDR1 is SGHRS and CDR2 is YFSETQ. Unmatched junction bases numbered 5, after V lost 0 bases and J lost 8 bases. The CDR3 nucleotides read TGCGCCAGCAGCTTGGCGGGACAGGGGGCTGAGGGCTACACCTTC. Translation: CASSLAGQGAEGYTF. The full variable domain, completed using reference TRBV5-1 and TRBJ1-2, is KAGVTQTPRYLIKTRGQQVTLSCSPISGHRSVSWYQQTPGQGLQFLFEYFSETQRNKGNFPGRFSGRQFSNSRSEMNVSTLELGDSALYLCASSLAGQGAEGYTFGSGTRLTVV.

This clone was observed once. The chain links TRBV19 to TRBJ1-2; no clear D gene. Trimming took 5 bases from V and 2 from J, leaving 12 bases between them. The CDR3 contains 14 residues. In germline, CDR1 is LNHDA, CDR2 SQIVND (reference sequence). Here the CDR3 DNA reads TGTGCCAGTAGTTTTTTGGCCACAAACTATGGCTACACCTTC. This sequence encodes CASSFLATNYGYTF.

The chain combines TRBV7-3 with TRBJ2-7, with 9 bases matching TRBD1. With 5 bases clipped from V and 6 bases from J, the junction kept 5 bases outside the gene matches. Germline assignment: CDR1 SGHTA and CDR2 FQGTGA. The CDR3 contains 13 residues. CDR3 DNA: TGTGCCAGCAGCCTCGGGACAGGGACCGAGCAGTACTTC. It encodes CASSLGTGTEQYF.

The chain employs TRBV2 and TRBJ1-2; possibly TRBD1 for D (6 bases). Trimming stripped 7 bases from V and 2 bases from J, with 14 bases between. The CDR3 totals 14 residues. Germline V CDR1 and CDR2: SNHLY, FYNNEI. CDR3 in amino acids: CASTRDKMNYGYTF. In DNA form, the CDR3 reads TGTGCCAGCACCAGGGACAAGATGAACTATGGCTACACCTTC.

V gene TRBV9 combines with J gene TRBJ1-4; D uncertain. V gave up 3 bases and J gave up 0 bases, with 6 bases separating them. The CDR3 covers 14 residues. Per germline, CDR1 SGDLS and CDR2 YYNGEE. CDR3 sequence: CASSDSTTNEKLFF. DNA for the CDR3: TGTGCCAGCAGCGACAGTACAACTAATGAAAAACTGTTTTTT.

The sample holds one count of this clone. The chain links TRBV5-6 to TRBJ1-5; D is unresolved. With 4 bases removed from V and 0 bases from J, the gap between germline ends came to 11 bases. This CDR3 region has 15 residues. CDR1 and CDR2 from the germline V gene are SGHDT and YYEEEE. CDR3 sequence reads: CASSTRLTSNQPQHF. As DNA, the CDR3 is TGTGCCAGCAGCACCAGACTGACTAGCAATCAGCCCCAGCATTTT.

The chain joins TRBV5-4 to TRBJ2-7, with 8 bases identical to TRBD2. After removal of 0 bases from V and 6 bases from J, the junction contained 2 bases not matched to a gene. This CDR3 comprises 13 residues. The germline CDR1 and CDR2 sequences are SGHNT and YYREEE (reference sequence). The CDR3 region is CASSLAGGAEQYF. In DNA form, the CDR3 reads TGTGCCAGCAGCTTGGCGGGAGGGGCCGAGCAGTACTTC.

The chain joins TRBV4-2 to TRBJ2-1; maybe TRBD2 (6 bases). The CDR3 consists of 16 residues. Trimming shortened V by 0 bases and J by 0 bases, and 9 bases separated the two germline ends. CDR1 and CDR2 from the germline V gene are LGHNA and YNFKEQ. The CDR3 loop is CASSQDSGLSYNEQFF. CDR3 in DNA: TGTGCCAGCAGCCAAGATAGCGGCCTCTCCTACAATGAGCAGTTCTTC.

The CDR3, as DNA: TGTGCCAGCAGTTCCGGACAAACATTAATAGAAGCTTTCTTT. Translating it yields CASSSGQTLIEAFF. The chain carries TRBV6-5 and TRBJ1-1, with D maybe TRBD1 (5 bases). CDR3 length equals 14 residues. V was trimmed by 4 bases and J by 8 bases, leaving 17 bases between them. Germline V lookup: CDR1 MNHEY, CDR2 SVGAGI.

This rearrangement joins TRBV7-2 to TRBJ1-5; 7 positions match TRBD1. Germline CDR1 reads SGHTA; CDR2 reads FQGNSA. This CDR3 contains 12 residues. V was pared by 5 bases and J by 9 bases, with 4 bases of the junction left unmatched. CDR3 protein: CASSRDRRPQHF. CDR3 nucleotide sequence: TGTGCCAGCAGCCGGGACAGACGGCCCCAGCATTTT.

The chain carries TRBV6-1 and TRBJ1-2; tentative D call: TRBD1 (5 bases). The CDR3 is made up of 15 amino acids. The V gene's germline CDR1 is MNHNS and CDR2 SASEGT. V lost 5 bases to trimming and J lost 7 bases, with 20 bases between them. The CDR3 nucleotides read TGTGCCAGCAGTTCCTTGGGGGGGTCTGCTAGTGGCTACACCTTC. Translating it yields CASSSLGGSASGYTF.

The J gene is TRBJ1-2, the V gene TRBV15, with D uncertain. The CDR3 is 12 residues long. V was clipped by 1 base and J by 4 bases, with 4 bases between them. Germline CDR1 LNHNV, CDR2 YYDKDF (reference sequence). The CDR3 nucleotides read TGTGCCACCAGCAGAGTCAGCTATGGCTACACCTTC. This gives the protein CATSRVSYGYTF.

The V call is TRBV30, the J call TRBJ2-2, with 8 bases lining up with TRBD2. The CDR3 runs to 13 residues. Germline trimming cut 4 bases from V and 7 bases from J; bases unmatched to any gene: 5. The germline V gene encodes CDR1 GTSNPN and CDR2 SVGIG (reference sequence). The CDR3 here is CAWTGGGSGELFF. The CDR3 DNA is TGTGCCTGGACGGGGGGGGGAAGCGGGGAGCTGTTTTTT.